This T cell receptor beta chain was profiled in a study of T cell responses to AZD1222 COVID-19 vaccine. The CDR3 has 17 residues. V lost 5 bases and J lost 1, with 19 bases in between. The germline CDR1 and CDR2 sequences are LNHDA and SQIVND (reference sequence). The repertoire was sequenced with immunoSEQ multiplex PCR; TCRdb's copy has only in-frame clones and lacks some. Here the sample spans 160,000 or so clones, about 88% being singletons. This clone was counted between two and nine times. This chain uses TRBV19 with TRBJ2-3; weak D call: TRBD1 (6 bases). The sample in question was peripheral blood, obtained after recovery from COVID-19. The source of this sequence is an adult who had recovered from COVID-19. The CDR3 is CASSEPSQGRGTDTQYF. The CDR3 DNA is TGTGCCAGTAGTGAGCCCTCACAGGGTAGGGGCACAGATACGCAGTATTTT.